One sample yielded the 20 T cell receptor beta chains listed below, sequenced in a study of beta chain features in type 1 diabetes. Every bit of the isolated RNA underwent reverse transcription, so sequencing read expressed TCRB transcripts. The method was immunoSEQ multiplex PCR; TCRdb's version includes in-frame clones alone and lacks a portion of them. The profile covers approximately 57,000 clones, with under 60% appearing a single time and 2.6% taken by the ten largest. Study-wide findings and caveats: Shorter TCRB CDR3s, moderately but significantly so, were found in Type 1 diabetes patients in all four CD4+ subsets.

The antigens these receptors bind are not known. Sequenced input: Tregs from blood. The receptors here all came from a woman between 40 and 50 years old with type 1 diabetes.

This clone was detected a few times. The chain uses TRBV6-1 and TRBJ1-4; TRBD1 aligns across 7 bases. Germline CDR1 MNHNS, CDR2 SASEGT. The CDR3 covers 16 residues. V was clipped by 4 bases and J by 1 base; unmatched bases: 6. The CDR3 bases are TGTGCCAGCAGTGGATTATACAGGGGAACTAATGAAAAACTGTTTTTT. This gives the protein CASSGLYRGTNEKLFF.

This clone was counted only a few times. J is TRBJ1-6 and V is TRBV7-2, with D maybe TRBD1 (6 bases). Trimming removed 5 bases from V and 2 bases from J, with 10 bases in between. The CDR3 spans 15 residues. The germline CDR1 and CDR2 sequences are SGHTA and FQGNSA. Here the CDR3 reads CASSLRGPYNSPLHF. In DNA, the CDR3 is TGTGCCAGCAGCCTCAGGGGTCCCTATAATTCACCCCTCCACTTT.

The rearrangement uses TRBV27 and TRBJ1-1; D is uncertain. CDR3 length: 14 amino acids. From germline, CDR1 is MNHEY and CDR2 SMNVEV (reference sequence). Trimming pared 3 bases from V and 1 base from J, leaving 9 bases between. The CDR3 region has the DNA TGTGCCAGCAGTTTTCCAGGTTCGAACACTGAAGCTTTCTTT. Protein product: CASSFPGSNTEAFF.

A remark on this clone: Relative to the germline gene, one junction end is altered; a read error may explain this. This chain connects TRBV2 to TRBJ2-2, with a tentative D call TRBD1 (6 bases). CDR3 length: 16 amino acids. CDR1 and CDR2 from the germline V gene are SNHLY and FYNNEI. CDR3 protein: CASTPGEAGDTGELFF. The CDR3 DNA sequence: TGTGCCAGCACCCCCGGCGAGGCAGGGGACACAGGGGAGCTGTTTTTT.

This clone is a singleton in its sample. V usage is TRBV5-1 and J usage is TRBJ2-5; 8 bases agree with TRBD2. The J call is uncertain, as TRBJ2-7 better fits the DNA end. There are 15 residues in the CDR3. CDR1 is SGHRS and CDR2 is YFSETQ in the germline V gene. The CDR3 DNA sequence: TGCGCCAGCAGTTATCTAGCGGGTGTTAACTACGAGCAGTACTTC. This sequence encodes CASSYLAGVNYEQYF.

The chain uses TRBV19 and TRBJ2-3, with TRBD1 matching 10 bases. This CDR3 is 15 amino acids long. The germline V gene has CDR1 LNHDA and CDR2 SQIVND (reference sequence). V was pared by 3 bases and J by 6 bases, with 6 bases of the junction left unmatched. CDR3 loop: CASSIAGTGADTQYF. The DNA of the CDR3 is TGTGCCAGTAGTATCGCGGGGACAGGGGCCGATACGCAGTATTTT.

The table lists this clone with a few counts. The V gene is TRBV5-6, the J gene TRBJ1-4; 7 nucleotides line up with TRBD1. CDR1 is SGHDT, CDR2 YYEEEE, per germline. CDR3 length: 14 amino acids. J lost 7 bases, V lost 3 bases, and 6 bases had no gene match. The CDR3 nucleotides are TGTGCCAGCAGCTCGCTGCAGGGGGGTGAAAAACTGTTTTTT. Amino acid sequence: CASSSLQGGEKLFF.

CDR3 sequence (DNA): TGTGCCAGCGTCCCCAGGGGGACAGGGCTAGGCGAGCAGTACTTC. It translates to CASVPRGTGLGEQYF. This chain uses TRBV7-2 with TRBJ2-7; TRBD1 matches 9 bases. From germline, CDR1 is SGHTA and CDR2 FQGNSA. There are 15 residues in the CDR3. V shed 8 bases and J 6 bases; nucleotides not matched to a gene: 14. The full variable domain, rest sourced from reference TRBV7-2 and TRBJ2-7, is GAGVSQSPSNKVTEKGKDVELRCDPISGHTALYWYRQSLGQGLEFLIYFQGNSAPDKSGLPSDRFSAERTGGSVSTLTIQRTQQEDSAVYLCASVPRGTGLGEQYFGPGTRLTVT.

This clone is labeled as medium-sized. The V and J genes are TRBV5-4 and TRBJ1-2; TRBD1 matches 9 bases. V trimming: 5 bases; J trimming: 2 bases; junction bases outside the gene matches: 10. The CDR3 runs to 16 residues. Looked up from germline, CDR1 is SGHNT and CDR2 is YYREEE (reference sequence). In DNA, the CDR3 is TGTGCCAGCAGAACATCAAAACAGGGGGCGAACTATGGCTACACCTTC. It translates to CASRTSKQGANYGYTF.

J is TRBJ2-1 and V is TRBV29-1; D gene uncertain. This CDR3 has 11 amino acids. The V gene's germline CDR1 is SQVTM and CDR2 ANQGSEA. Trimming left V 7 bases short and J 10 bases short, with 14 bases between. DNA for the CDR3: TGCAGCGCCAAAAAAGGCGGAGAGCAGTTCTTC. This sequence encodes CSAKKGGEQFF.

This sequence joins TRBV27 and TRBJ2-5; D possibly corresponds to TRBD2 (5 bases). Germline V gives CDR1 MNHEY, CDR2 SMNVEV (reference sequence). This CDR3 has 16 residues. With 0 bases removed from V and 4 bases from J, the gap between germline ends came to 15 bases. The CDR3 loop reads CASSLSGSWAGETQYF. In DNA, the CDR3 is TGTGCCAGCAGTTTATCAGGGAGTTGGGCGGGAGAGACCCAGTACTTC.

CDR3 DNA: TGCGCCAGCAGCCCCGGGGGGGGCAGGCCCCAGCATTTT. Translated, it gives CASSPGGGRPQHF. The chain is built from TRBV4-1 and TRBJ1-5, with D possibly TRBD1 on 6 matching bases. CDR3 length: 13 amino acids. Per the germline V gene, CDR1 is MGHRA and CDR2 is YSYEKL. The ends were cut back, 4 bases at V and 9 bases at J, with 13 bases in the middle.

This clone was seen once. The V and J genes are TRBV10-2 and TRBJ2-1, with 7 bases fitting TRBD1. There are 16 residues in the CDR3. Germline assignment: CDR1 WSHSY and CDR2 SAAADI. J gave up 0 bases and V 4 bases, and 6 bases lay outside the gene matches. This CDR3 is CASSGRGQSSYNEQFF. The CDR3 nucleotides are TGCGCCAGCAGTGGACGGGGACAGTCCTCCTACAATGAGCAGTTCTTC.

The CDR3 region is CAMQPGLAGEEQFF. The CDR3 DNA reads as TGTGCCATGCAACCGGGACTAGCGGGAGAGGAGCAGTTCTTC. J is TRBJ2-1 and V is TRBV10-3; TRBD2 agrees at 14 bases. V gave up 9 bases and J gave up 10 bases; unmatched junction bases: 8. CDR1 is ENHRY, CDR2 SYGVKD, per germline. The CDR3 extends over 14 amino acids.

The V and J genes are TRBV5-1 and TRBJ1-5; possible D gene TRBD1, 6 bases. V lost 0 bases and J lost 4, with 11 bases in between. CDR3 length equals 15 residues. Germline lookup yields CDR1 SGHRS and CDR2 YFSETQ. CDR3 sequence (DNA): TGCGCCAGCAGCTTGGGGACAGAGGTTAATCAGCCCCAGCATTTT. Residues: CASSLGTEVNQPQHF.

J is TRBJ1-5 and V is TRBV9; D remains unclear. The CDR3 length is 15 residues. Germline V gene lookup returns CDR1 SGDLS and CDR2 YYNGEE. V lost 0 bases and J lost 4, with 11 bases in between. CDR3 nucleotide sequence: TGTGCCAGCAGCGTAGATGCGGGCCTAAATCAGCCCCAGCATTTT. Its protein product is CASSVDAGLNQPQHF.

This chain joins TRBV7-9 and TRBJ2-2, with D tentatively TRBD2 (5 bases). Trimming shortened V by 5 bases and J by 6 bases, and 10 bases separated the two germline ends. This CDR3 region has 13 residues. Germline CDR1 and CDR2: SEHNR and FQNEAQ (reference sequence). CDR3 DNA: TGTGCCAGCAGCCCGAGGGCGGCCGGGGAGCTGTTTTTT. It specifies CASSPRAAGELFF.

The chain combines TRBV28 with TRBJ2-7, with 9 bases aligning to TRBD2. After removal of 6 bases from V and 5 bases from J, the junction contained 11 bases not matched to a gene. In germline, CDR1 is MDHEN, CDR2 SYDVKM. There are 15 residues in the CDR3. The CDR3: CASSPLAGDKDEQYF. The CDR3 nucleotides are TGTGCCAGCAGCCCTTTAGCGGGAGATAAGGACGAGCAGTACTTC.

The gene calls are TRBV5-1 and TRBJ1-2, with D possibly being TRBD1 (5 bases). The CDR3 is made up of 15 amino acids. V lost 2 bases to trimming and J lost 7 bases, with 18 bases between them. Per germline, CDR1 SGHRS and CDR2 YFSETQ. The CDR3 loop reads CASSLVSGQERGYTF. In DNA, the CDR3 is TGCGCCAGCAGCTTAGTATCAGGGCAGGAACGTGGCTACACCTTC.

This clone appeared once. The chain links TRBV28 to TRBJ2-5, with D possibly matching TRBD1 (6 bases). CDR1 and CDR2 from the germline V gene are MDHEN and SYDVKM. The CDR3 consists of 16 residues. With 4 bases removed from V and 2 bases from J, the gap between germline ends came to 17 bases. CDR3 in amino acids: CASSSSGHRSQETQYF. The CDR3 DNA reads TGTGCCAGCAGTTCCTCGGGACACCGTTCACAAGAGACCCAGTACTTC.